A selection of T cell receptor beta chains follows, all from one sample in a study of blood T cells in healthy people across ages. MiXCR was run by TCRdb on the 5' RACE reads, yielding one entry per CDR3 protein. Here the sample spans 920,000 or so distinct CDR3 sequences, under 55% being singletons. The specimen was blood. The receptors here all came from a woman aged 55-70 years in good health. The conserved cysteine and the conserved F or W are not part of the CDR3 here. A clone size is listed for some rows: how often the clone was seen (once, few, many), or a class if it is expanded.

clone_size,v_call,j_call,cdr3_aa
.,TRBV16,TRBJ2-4,ASSLGTELAKNIQY
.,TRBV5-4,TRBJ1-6,ASSAMGTGINSPLH
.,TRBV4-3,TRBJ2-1,ASSQDYSTGAF
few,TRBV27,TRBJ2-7,ASSLEGGLARAYEQY
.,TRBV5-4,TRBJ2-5,ASSGGQTQETQY
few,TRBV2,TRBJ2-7,ASSYPEDYEQY
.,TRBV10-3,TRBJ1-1,AILKTGDTEAF
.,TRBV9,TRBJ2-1,ASSAWTSGNEQF
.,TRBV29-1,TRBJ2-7,SVVAGVHSYEQY
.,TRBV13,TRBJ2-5,ASSRTKGNEQY
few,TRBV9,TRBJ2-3,ASSADRVADTQY
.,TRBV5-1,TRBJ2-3,ASSLGQGASTDTQY